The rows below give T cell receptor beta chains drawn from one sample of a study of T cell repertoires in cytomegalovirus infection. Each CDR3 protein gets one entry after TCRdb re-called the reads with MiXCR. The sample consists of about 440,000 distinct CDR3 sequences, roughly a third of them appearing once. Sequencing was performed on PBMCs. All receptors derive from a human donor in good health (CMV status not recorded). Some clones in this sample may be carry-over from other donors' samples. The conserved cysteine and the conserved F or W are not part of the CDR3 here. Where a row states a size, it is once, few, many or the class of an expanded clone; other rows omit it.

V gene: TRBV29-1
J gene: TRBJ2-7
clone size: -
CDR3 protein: SVEITSLGRQEQY

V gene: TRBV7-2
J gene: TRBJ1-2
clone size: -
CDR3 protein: ASSAGGQGAVDGYT

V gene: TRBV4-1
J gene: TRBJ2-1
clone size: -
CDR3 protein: ASSPDDRGLSSYNEQL

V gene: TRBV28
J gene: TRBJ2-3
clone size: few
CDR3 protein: ASSLFRPPGATDTQY

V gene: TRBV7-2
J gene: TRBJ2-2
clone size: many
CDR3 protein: ASSPRTGNTGELF

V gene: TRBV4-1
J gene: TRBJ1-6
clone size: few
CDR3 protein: ASSQGRNSPLH

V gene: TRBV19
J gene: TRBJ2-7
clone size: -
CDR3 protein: ASADRGGGGYEQY

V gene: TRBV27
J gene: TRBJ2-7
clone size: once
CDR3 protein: ASRSGTASSYEKY

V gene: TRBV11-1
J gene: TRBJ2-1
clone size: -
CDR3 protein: ASSADGQLYNEQF

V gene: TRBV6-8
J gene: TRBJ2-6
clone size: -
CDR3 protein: ASSFSEDEANVLT

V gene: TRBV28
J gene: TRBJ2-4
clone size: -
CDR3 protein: ASTYMSPGKNIQY

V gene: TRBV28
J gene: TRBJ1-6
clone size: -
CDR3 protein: ASLHRAQGRNSPLH

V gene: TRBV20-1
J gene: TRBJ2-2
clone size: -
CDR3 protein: SASMPGLDTGELF

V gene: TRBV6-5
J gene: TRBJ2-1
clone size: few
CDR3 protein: ASSYSKTGQGLDEQF

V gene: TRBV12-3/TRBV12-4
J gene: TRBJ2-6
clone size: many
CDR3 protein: ASSLTLGGGPGANVLT

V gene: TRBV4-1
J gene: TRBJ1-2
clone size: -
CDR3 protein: ASSQGAAGGYGYT

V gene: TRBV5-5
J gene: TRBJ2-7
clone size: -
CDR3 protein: ASSQPSYEQY

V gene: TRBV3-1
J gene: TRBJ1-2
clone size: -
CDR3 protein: ASSQTDRGLSNYGYT

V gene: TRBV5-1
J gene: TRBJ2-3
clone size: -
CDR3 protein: ASSFERATQY

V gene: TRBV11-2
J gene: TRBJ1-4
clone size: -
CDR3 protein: ASSSTEKLF

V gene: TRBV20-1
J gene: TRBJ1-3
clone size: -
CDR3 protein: SARSEGNTIY

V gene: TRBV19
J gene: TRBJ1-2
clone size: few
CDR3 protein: ASGRDRYGYT

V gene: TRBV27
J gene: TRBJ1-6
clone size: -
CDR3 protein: ASSILKTSYNSPLH

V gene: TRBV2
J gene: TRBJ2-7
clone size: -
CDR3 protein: ASSVAILADRDYEQY

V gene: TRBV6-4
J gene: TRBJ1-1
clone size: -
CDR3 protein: ASSDSIYRANTEAF

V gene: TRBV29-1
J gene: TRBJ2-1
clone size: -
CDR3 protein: SAEGRSYNEQF

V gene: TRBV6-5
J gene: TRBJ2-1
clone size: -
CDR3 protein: ASSLGGGPLSYNEQF

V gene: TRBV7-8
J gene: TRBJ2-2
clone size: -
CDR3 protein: ASSFRLAANTGELF

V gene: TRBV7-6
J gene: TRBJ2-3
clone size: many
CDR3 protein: ASSPPEAGAADTQY

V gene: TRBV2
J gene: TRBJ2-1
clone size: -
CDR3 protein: ASSGDVDEQF

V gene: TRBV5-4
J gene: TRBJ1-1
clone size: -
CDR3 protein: ASSPPTVESTEAF

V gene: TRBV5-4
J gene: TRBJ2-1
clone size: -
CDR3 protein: ASRSGLAASSYNEQF

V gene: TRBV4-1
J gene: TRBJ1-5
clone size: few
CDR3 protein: ASSQDVSQPQH

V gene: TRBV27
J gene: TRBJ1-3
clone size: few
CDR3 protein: ASSLVSDRGRTGNTIY

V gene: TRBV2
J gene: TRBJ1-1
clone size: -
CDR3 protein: ASHRGAGWGEGTVNTEAF

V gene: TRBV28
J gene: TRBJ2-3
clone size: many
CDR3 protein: ASSSGGEEDTQY

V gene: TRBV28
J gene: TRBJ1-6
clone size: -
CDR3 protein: ASSFEGSNSPLH

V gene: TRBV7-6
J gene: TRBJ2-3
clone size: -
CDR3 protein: ASSPRTAPATDTQY

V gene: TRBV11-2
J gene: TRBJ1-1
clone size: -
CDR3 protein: ASSLVQWNTEAF

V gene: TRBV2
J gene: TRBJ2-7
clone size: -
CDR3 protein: ASNPGQGMKNEQY

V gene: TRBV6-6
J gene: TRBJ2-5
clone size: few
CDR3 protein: ASSKSGQETQY

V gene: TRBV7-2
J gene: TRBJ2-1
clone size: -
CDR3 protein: ASSQGGASYNEQF

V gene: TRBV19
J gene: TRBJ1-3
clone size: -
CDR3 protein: ASTLGTAVNTIY

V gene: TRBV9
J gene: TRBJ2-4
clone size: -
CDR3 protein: ASSLGHRDIQY

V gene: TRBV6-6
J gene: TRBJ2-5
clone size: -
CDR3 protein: ASRPAGTSISETQY

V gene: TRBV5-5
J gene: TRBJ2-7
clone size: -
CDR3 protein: ASSSASGQPYEQY

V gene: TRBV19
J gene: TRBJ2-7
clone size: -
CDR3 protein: ASSATGGAKRYEQY

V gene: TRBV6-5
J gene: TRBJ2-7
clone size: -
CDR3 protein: ASSDSVGEQY

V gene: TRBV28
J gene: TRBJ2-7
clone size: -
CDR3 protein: ATTKLQGGQY

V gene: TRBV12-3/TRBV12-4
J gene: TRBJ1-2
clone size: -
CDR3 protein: ASSLVGQDYGYT